This entry lists 15 T cell receptor beta chains sequenced from one sample in a study of T cell repertoires in cytomegalovirus infection. TCRdb passed the reads through MiXCR, listing each CDR3 protein once. The sample lists approximately 770,000 distinct CDR3 sequences, about 29% occurring once. No antigen is known for these receptors. Sequencing was performed on cultured CD8+ T cells from PBMCs, taken from culture after CMV antigen stimulation. These receptor sequences come from a human donor in good health (CMV status not recorded). Some clones in this sample may be carry-over from other donors' samples.

This clonotype was seen ten or more times. CDR3 sequence: CASSPAGRAVRYTEAFF. In nucleotides, the CDR3 is TGTGCCAGCAGCCCAGCGGGCAGGGCGGTTAGGTACACTGAAGCTTTCTTT. V and J are TRBV7-9 and TRBJ1-1, with D tentatively TRBD1 (5 bases). Germline V gives CDR1 SEHNR, CDR2 FQNEAQ (reference sequence). The length of the CDR3 is 17 residues. V was clipped by 5 bases and J by 3 bases, with 22 bases between them.

This clonotype has ten or more counts. The chain couples TRBV7-8 to TRBJ2-2; 8 bases fit TRBD1. This CDR3 spans 16 amino acids. Germline V gene lookup returns CDR1 SGHVS and CDR2 FQNEAQ. V gave up 5 bases and J gave up 1 base; unmatched junction bases: 6. CDR3 sequence: CASSPDREENTGELFF. The CDR3 coding sequence is TGTGCCAGCAGCCCGGACAGGGAGGAGAACACCGGGGAGCTGTTTTTT.

This clonotype has ten or more counts. V and J are TRBV20-1 and TRBJ2-1, with 10 bases aligning to TRBD2. Trimming at V came to 4 bases and at J to 9 bases, leaving 3 bases not matched to a gene. Germline assignment: CDR1 DFQATT and CDR2 SNEGSKA (reference sequence). This CDR3 region has 12 residues. The CDR3 is CSANLAGVEQFF. The CDR3 bases are TGCAGTGCTAACCTAGCGGGGGTTGAGCAGTTCTTC.

This chain joins TRBV6-1 and TRBJ2-7; tentatively, D is TRBD1 (7 bases). This CDR3 contains 16 residues. In germline, CDR1 is MNHNS, CDR2 SASEGT. V was pared by 0 bases and J by 4 bases, with 16 bases between. CDR3 in DNA: TGTGCCAGCAGTGAAGCGGTTCGATCAGGGGGGTACGAGCAGTACTTC. Translated, it gives CASSEAVRSGGYEQYF.

As for this clonotype: One junction end does not reproduce the germline sequence, and a read error may be involved. The CDR3 sequence: CASSLTGLGELLF. CDR3 in DNA: TGTGCCAGCAGCCTGACAGGTCTTGGGGAGCTGTTGTTT. V and J are TRBV7-6 and TRBJ2-2; perhaps TRBD1 as D (6 bases). Germline V gene data show CDR1 as SGHVS and CDR2 as FNYEAQ. This CDR3 has 13 residues. The whole variable domain, remainder taken from reference TRBV7-6 and TRBJ2-2, is GAGVSQSPRYKVTKRGQDVALRCDPISGHVSLYWYRQALGQGPEFLTYFNYEAQQDKSGLPNDRFSAERPEGSISTLTIQRTEQRDSAMYRCASSLTGLGELLFGEGSRLTVL.

Remarks on this clonotype: The final CDR3 position lacks the conserved phenylalanine or tryptophan, pointing to a likely read error. It is unclear where the CDR3 begins or ends on the DNA, so no DNA is shown, and the CDR3 is as TCRdb lists it. The genes are TRBV7-4 and TRBJ2-1; the D call in the table, TRBD1, was not verified against the DNA. Germline lookup yields CDR1 SGHVT and CDR2 SQSDAQ. The length of the CDR3 is 12 amino acids, counting both ends. The CDR3 reads CASSLERGVLFI.

This clonotype was seen just once. The chain recombines TRBV11-3 with TRBJ1-6; possible D gene TRBD1, 5 bases. Trimming stripped 0 bases from V and 5 bases from J, with 8 bases between. Looked up from germline, CDR1 is SGHNT and CDR2 is YENEEA. There are 15 residues in the CDR3. Written as DNA, the CDR3 is TGTGCCAGCAGCTTAGAGGGCAGGGATAATTCACCCCTCCACTTT. It encodes CASSLEGRDNSPLHF. The full variable domain, with the rest looked up from reference TRBV11-3 and TRBJ1-6, is EAGVVQSPRYKIIEKKQPVAFWCNPISGHNTLYWYLQNLGQGPELLIRYENEEAVDDSQLPKDRFSAERLKGVDSTLKIQPAELGDSAVYLCASSLEGRDNSPLHFGNGTRLTVT.

The CDR3 DNA sequence: TGCGCCAGCCATGGACAGTCCTATAATTCACCCCTCCACTTT. Its protein product is CASHGQSYNSPLHF. This chain links TRBV4-1 with TRBJ1-6, with D possibly being TRBD1 (6 bases). Germline CDR1 and CDR2: MGHRA and YSYEKL. The CDR3 is 14 residues long. Trimming took off 8 bases at V and 1 base at J, with 9 bases between the two ends.

This clonotype occurred a few times. The V gene is TRBV7-2, the J gene TRBJ1-1; TRBD1 agrees at 8 bases. Trimming removed 11 bases from V and 8 bases from J; junction bases left unmatched: 7. Germline CDR1 reads SGHTA; CDR2 reads FQGNSA. The CDR3 has 11 amino acids. The CDR3 coding sequence is TGTGCCGGATCAGGGGGCGCGGAAGCTTTCTTT. Protein sequence: CAGSGGAEAFF.

In its sample, this clonotype was seen many times. V is TRBV24-1 and J is TRBJ2-3, with TRBD2 matching over 13 bases. The CDR3 totals 18 residues. The V gene's germline CDR1 is KGHDR and CDR2 SFDVKD. Trimming at V came to 4 bases and at J to 4 bases, leaving 10 bases not matched to a gene. CDR3 residues: CATSDPRLAGGLADTQYF. The CDR3 region has the DNA TGTGCCACCAGTGACCCGAGACTAGCGGGGGGCCTCGCAGATACGCAGTATTTT.

The chain has TRBV2 and TRBJ1-2; 7 bases fit TRBD1. CDR1 and CDR2 from the germline V gene are SNHLY and FYNNEI. V was pared by 8 bases and J by 0 bases, with 6 bases of the junction left unmatched. The CDR3 consists of 14 residues. DNA for the CDR3: TGTGCCAGCGGCCCAGGGGGGGCTAACTATGGCTACACCTTC. This sequence encodes CASGPGGANYGYTF.

In its sample, this clonotype was seen a few times. This rearrangement joins TRBV6-5 to TRBJ1-5; no reliable D call. Germline CDR1 MNHEY, CDR2 SVGAGI. V gave up 6 bases and J gave up 0 bases, with 18 bases separating them. The CDR3 contains 17 residues. As DNA, the CDR3 is TGTGCCAGCAGCCCCTCGGCAGGCTTTTATAGCAATCAGCCCCAGCATTTT. Translated: CASSPSAGFYSNQPQHF.

The V and J genes are TRBV7-9 and TRBJ1-2; the D gene is possibly TRBD1 (5 bases). Germline CDR1 reads SEHNR; CDR2 reads FQNEAQ (reference sequence). Trimming stripped 6 bases from V and 6 bases from J, with 17 bases between. The CDR3 has 14 amino acids. CDR3 region: CASSPEGFFDGYTF. For the CDR3, the DNA is TGTGCCAGCAGTCCAGAGGGGTTCTTTGATGGCTACACCTTC.

This clonotype was detected only a few times. This sequence joins TRBV5-4 and TRBJ1-2, with D tentatively TRBD1 (6 bases). This CDR3 contains 14 residues. Germline assignment: CDR1 SGHNT and CDR2 YYREEE (reference sequence). With 2 bases removed from V and 4 bases from J, the gap between germline ends came to 12 bases. CDR3 in amino acids: CASSLHPDSYGYTF. CDR3 nucleotides: TGTGCCAGCAGCTTACACCCGGACAGCTATGGCTACACCTTC.

The chain employs TRBV20-1 and TRBJ1-2; 9 bases agree with TRBD1. Trimming removed 0 bases from V and 2 bases from J; junction bases left unmatched: 10. This CDR3 spans 17 amino acids. The germline CDR1 and CDR2 sequences are DFQATT and SNEGSKA (reference sequence). The CDR3 DNA is TGCAGTGCTAGAGATCCCCCTAGACAGGGGGGCAACTATGGCTACACCTTC. Protein: CSARDPPRQGGNYGYTF.